This section outlines one T cell receptor beta chain sequence together with its context. The sample belongs to a study of PD-L1 blockade in urothelial cancer. Study-level background: Bladder-origin urothelial cancer in males covered about nine tenths of the roughly 30 patients. Blood analyses occurred 3 weeks (second dose) and 6 weeks post treatment start. Blood samples contained a median about 150,000 T cells.

Samples spanned pretreatment and treatment, with 1 to 8 time points per patient. In germline, CDR1 is SGHDN, CDR2 FVKESK. The CDR3 loop spans 15 amino acids. Trimming cost V 4 bases and J 0 bases, with 12 bases left between them. Repertoires were generated with immunoSEQ multiplex PCR, while TCRdb's copy carries only in-frame clones and drops some. In the table there are approximately 80,000 clones, 82% of which are singletons. Sequencing was performed on PBMCs, taken around atezolizumab (anti-PD-L1) treatment. V and J are TRBV14 and TRBJ1-1; D ambiguous. The sequence was obtained from a man in his 70s with urothelial cancer. CDR3 DNA: TGTGCCAGCAGCCTTAGGAGGGTCATGAACACTGAAGCTTTCTTT. Translated, it gives CASSLRRVMNTEAFF.